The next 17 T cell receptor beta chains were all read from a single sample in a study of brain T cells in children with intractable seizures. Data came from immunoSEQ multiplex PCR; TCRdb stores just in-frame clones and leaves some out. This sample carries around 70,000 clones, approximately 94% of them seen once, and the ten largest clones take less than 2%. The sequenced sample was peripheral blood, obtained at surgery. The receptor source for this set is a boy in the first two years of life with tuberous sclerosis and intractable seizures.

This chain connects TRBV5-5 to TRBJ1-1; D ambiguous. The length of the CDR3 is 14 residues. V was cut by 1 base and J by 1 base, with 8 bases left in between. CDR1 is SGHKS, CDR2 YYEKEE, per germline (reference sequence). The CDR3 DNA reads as TGTGCCAGCAGCTTGACTAGTGAGAACACTGAAGCTTTCTTT. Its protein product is CASSLTSENTEAFF.

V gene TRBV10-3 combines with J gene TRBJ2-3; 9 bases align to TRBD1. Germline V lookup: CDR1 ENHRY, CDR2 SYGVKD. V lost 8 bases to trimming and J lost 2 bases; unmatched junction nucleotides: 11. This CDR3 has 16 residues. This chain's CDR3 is CAIGGLRDRDTDTQYF. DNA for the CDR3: TGTGCCATCGGGGGCCTCCGGGACAGGGACACAGATACGCAGTATTTT.

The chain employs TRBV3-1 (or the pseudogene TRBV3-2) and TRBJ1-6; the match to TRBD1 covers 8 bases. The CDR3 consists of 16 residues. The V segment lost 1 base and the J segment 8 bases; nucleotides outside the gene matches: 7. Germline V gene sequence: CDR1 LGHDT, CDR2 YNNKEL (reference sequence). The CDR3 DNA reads TGTGCCAGCAGCCAAGTTTTCAGGGGGCCTGATTCACCCCTCCACTTT. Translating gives CASSQVFRGPDSPLHF.

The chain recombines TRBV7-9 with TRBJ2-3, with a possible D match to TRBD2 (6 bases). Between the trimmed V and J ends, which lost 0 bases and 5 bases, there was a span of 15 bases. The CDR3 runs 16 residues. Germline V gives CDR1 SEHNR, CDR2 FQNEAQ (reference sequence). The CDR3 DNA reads TGTGCCAGCAGCTTAGCATGGACTACATTAGTAGATACGCAGTATTTT. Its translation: CASSLAWTTLVDTQYF.

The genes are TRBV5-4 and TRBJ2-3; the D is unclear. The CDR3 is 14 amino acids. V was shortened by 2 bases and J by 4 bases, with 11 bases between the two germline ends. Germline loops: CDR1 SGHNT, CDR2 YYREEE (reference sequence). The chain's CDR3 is CASSLISVADTQYF. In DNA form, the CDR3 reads TGTGCCAGCAGCTTAATCTCCGTCGCAGATACGCAGTATTTT.

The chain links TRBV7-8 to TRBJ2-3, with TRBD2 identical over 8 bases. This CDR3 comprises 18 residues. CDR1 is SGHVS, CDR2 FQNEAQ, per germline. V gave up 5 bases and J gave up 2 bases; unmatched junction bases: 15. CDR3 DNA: TGTGCCAGCAGCCGGACCCCGCGGGGGGTTTCTTACACAGATACGCAGTATTTT. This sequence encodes CASSRTPRGVSYTDTQYF. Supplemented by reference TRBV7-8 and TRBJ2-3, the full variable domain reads GAGVSQSPRYKVAKRGQDVALRCDPISGHVSLFWYQQALGQGPEFLTYFQNEAQLDKSGLPSDRFFAERPEGSVSTLKIQRTQQEDSAVYLCASSRTPRGVSYTDTQYFGPGTRLTVL.

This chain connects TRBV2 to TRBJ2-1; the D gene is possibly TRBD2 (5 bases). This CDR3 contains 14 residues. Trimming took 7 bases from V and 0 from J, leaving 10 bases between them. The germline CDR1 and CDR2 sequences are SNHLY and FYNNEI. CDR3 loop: CASKTTNSYNEQFF. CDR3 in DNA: TGTGCCAGCAAGACTACGAACTCCTACAATGAGCAGTTCTTC.

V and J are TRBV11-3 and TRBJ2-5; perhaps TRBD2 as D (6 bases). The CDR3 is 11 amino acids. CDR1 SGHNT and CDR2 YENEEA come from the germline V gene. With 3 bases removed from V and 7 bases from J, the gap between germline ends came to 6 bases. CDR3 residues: CASSLEGTQYF. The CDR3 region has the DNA TGTGCCAGCAGCTTGGAGGGGACCCAGTACTTC.

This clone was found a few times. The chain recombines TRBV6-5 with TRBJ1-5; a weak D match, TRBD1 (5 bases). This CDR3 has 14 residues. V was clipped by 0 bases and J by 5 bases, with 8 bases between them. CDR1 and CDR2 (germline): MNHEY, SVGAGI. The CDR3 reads CASSYSWGDQPQHF. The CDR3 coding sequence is TGTGCCAGCAGTTACTCATGGGGGGATCAGCCCCAGCATTTT.

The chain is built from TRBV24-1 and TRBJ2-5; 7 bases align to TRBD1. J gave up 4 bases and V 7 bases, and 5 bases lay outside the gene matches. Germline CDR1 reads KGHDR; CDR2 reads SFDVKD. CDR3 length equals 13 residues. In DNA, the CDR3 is TGTGCCACCAGGGAGACAGGGACAGAGACCCAGTACTTC. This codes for CATRETGTETQYF.

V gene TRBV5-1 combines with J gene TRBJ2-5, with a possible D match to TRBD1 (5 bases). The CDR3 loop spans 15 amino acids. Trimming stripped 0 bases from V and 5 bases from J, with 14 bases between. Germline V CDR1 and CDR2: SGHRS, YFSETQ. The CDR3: CASSLEYQGRETQYF. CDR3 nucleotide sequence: TGCGCCAGCAGCTTGGAATACCAGGGCCGGGAGACCCAGTACTTC.

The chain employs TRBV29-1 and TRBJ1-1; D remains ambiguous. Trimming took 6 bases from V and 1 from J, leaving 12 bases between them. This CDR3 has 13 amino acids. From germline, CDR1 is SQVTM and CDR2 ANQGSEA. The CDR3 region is CSVVSTWNTEAFF. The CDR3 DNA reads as TGCAGCGTAGTCTCTACCTGGAACACTGAAGCTTTCTTT.

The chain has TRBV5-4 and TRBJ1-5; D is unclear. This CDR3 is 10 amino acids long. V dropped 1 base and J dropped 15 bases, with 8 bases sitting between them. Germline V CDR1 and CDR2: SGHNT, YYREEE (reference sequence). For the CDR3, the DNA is TGTGCCAGCAGCTTGAGGAAGGGGCATTTT. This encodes CASSLRKGHF.

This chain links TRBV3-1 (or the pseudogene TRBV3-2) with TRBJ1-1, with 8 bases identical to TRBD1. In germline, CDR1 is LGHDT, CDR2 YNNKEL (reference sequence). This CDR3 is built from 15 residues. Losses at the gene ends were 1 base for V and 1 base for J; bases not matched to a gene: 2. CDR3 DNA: TGTGCCAGCAGCCAAGTTACAGGGGGGAACACTGAAGCTTTCTTT. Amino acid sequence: CASSQVTGGNTEAFF.

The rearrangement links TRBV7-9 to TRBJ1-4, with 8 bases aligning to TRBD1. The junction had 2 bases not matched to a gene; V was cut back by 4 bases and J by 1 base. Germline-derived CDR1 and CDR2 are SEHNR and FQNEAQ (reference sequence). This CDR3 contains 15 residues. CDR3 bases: TGTGCCAGCAGCTCTGGACAGGGAACTAATGAAAAACTGTTTTTT. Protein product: CASSSGQGTNEKLFF. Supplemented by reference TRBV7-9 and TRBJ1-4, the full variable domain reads DTGVSQNPRHKITKRGQNVTFRCDPISEHNRLYWYRQTLGQGPEFLTYFQNEAQLEKSRLLSDRFSAERPKGSFSTLEIQRTEQGDSAMYLCASSSGQGTNEKLFFGSGTQLSVL.

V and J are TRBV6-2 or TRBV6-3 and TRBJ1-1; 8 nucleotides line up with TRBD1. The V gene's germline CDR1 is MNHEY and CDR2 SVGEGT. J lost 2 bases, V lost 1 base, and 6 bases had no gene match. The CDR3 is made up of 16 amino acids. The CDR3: CASSYWGRGPNTEAFF. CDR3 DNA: TGTGCCAGCAGTTACTGGGGCAGGGGGCCAAACACTGAAGCTTTCTTT.

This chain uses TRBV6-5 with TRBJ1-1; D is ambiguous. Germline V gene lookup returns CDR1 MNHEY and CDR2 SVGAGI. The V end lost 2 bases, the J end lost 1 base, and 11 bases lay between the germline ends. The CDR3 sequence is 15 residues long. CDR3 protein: CASSYIPTANTEAFF. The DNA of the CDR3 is TGTGCCAGCAGTTACATACCCACAGCGAACACTGAAGCTTTCTTT.